The clone carrying this T cell receptor (beta chain) appeared a few times. What it binds is unknown. These data come from a study of beta chain features in type 1 diabetes. The sequenced template was cDNA made from the entire isolated RNA. Libraries were prepared by immunoSEQ multiplex PCR; TCRdb keeps only in-frame clonotypes and omits some of them. The sample has about 160,000 clones, approximately 9.1% seen once. Study-wide results and limits: Type 1 diabetes patients showed fewer insertions and more deletions at VDJ junctions.

There are 14 residues in the CDR3. V was pared by 4 bases and J by 7 bases, with 6 bases of the junction left unmatched. Per the germline V gene, CDR1 is SGHTA and CDR2 is FQGNSA. V is TRBV7-2 and J is TRBJ2-7, with 11 bases identical to TRBD1. The specimen was central memory CD4+ T cells from blood. The receptor's source is a woman aged 18-30 years in good health. In DNA, the CDR3 is TGTGCCAGCAGCTCGGACAGGGGGCGCGGAGAGCAGTACTTC. Encoded protein: CASSSDRGRGEQYF. The full variable domain, in which reference TRBV7-2 and TRBJ2-7 provide the parts outside the CDR3, is GAGVSQSPSNKVTEKGKDVELRCDPISGHTALYWYRQSLGQGLEFLIYFQGNSAPDKSGLPSDRFSAERTGGSVSTLTIQRTQQEDSAVYLCASSSDRGRGEQYFGPGTRLTVT.